This T cell receptor beta chain was sequenced in a study of blood T cell repertoires in COVID-19. The overall study: In each case, the material was cDNA or gDNA derived from T cells, B-cell-depleted T cells, or PBMCs.

This clone has more than one count but fewer than ten. Libraries were prepared by immunoSEQ multiplex PCR; TCRdb keeps only in-frame clonotypes and omits some of them. Of 150,000 to 200,000 clones in the sample, 70% to 90% were seen once. CDR3 length equals 14 residues. The ends were cut back, 3 bases at V and 6 bases at J, with 15 bases in the middle. CDR1 GTSNPN and CDR2 SVGIG come from the germline V gene (reference sequence). The TCR sequence derives from an older woman with COVID-19, enrolled during active disease. The chain links TRBV30 to TRBJ1-3; tentative D call: TRBD1 (5 bases). The sequenced material came from peripheral blood. The CDR3 reads CAWRLGRGTNTIYF. CDR3 sequence (DNA): TGTGCCTGGAGGTTGGGGAGGGGTACAAACACCATATATTTT.